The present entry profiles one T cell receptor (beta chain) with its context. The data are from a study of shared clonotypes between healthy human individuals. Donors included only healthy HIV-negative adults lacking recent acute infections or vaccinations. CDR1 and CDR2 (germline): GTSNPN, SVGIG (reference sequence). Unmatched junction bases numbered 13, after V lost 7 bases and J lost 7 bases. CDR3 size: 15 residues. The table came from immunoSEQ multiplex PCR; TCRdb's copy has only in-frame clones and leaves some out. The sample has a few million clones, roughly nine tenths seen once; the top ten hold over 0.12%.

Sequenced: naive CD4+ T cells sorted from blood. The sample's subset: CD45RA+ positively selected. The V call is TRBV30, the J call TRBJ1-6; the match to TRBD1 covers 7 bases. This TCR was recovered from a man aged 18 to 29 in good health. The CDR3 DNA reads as TGTGCCTCCGTTACACAAACAGGGGACAATTCACCCCTCCACTTT. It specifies CASVTQTGDNSPLHF.